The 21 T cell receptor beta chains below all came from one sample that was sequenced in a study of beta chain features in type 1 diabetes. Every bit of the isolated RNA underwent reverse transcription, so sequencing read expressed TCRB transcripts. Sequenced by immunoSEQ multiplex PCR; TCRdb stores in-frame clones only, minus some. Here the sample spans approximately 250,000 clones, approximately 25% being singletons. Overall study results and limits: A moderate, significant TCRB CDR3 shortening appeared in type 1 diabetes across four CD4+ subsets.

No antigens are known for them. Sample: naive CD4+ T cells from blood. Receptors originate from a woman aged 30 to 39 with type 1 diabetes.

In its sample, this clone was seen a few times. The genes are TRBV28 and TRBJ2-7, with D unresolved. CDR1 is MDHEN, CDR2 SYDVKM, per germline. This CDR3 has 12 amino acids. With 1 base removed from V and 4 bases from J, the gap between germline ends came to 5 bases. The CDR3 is CASSLSGYEQYF. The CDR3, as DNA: TGTGCCAGCAGTTTATCGGGTTACGAGCAGTACTTC.

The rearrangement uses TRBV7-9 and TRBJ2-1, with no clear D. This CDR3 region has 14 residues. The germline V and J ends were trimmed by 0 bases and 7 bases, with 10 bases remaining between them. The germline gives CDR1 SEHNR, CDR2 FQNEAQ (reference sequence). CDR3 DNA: TGTGCCAGCAGCTTAGCGGGCAGTACGAATGAGCAGTTCTTC. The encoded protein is CASSLAGSTNEQFF.

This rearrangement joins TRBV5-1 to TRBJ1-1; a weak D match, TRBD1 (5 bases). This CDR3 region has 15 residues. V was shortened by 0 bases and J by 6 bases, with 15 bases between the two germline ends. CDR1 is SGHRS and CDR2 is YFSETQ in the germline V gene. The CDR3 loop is CASSLESRLGAEAFF. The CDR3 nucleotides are TGCGCCAGCAGCTTGGAGTCCCGTTTAGGGGCTGAAGCTTTCTTT. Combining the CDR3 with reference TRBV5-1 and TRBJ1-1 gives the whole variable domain KAGVTQTPRYLIKTRGQQVTLSCSPISGHRSVSWYQQTPGQGLQFLFEYFSETQRNKGNFPGRFSGRQFSNSRSEMNVSTLELGDSALYLCASSLESRLGAEAFFGQGTRLTVV.

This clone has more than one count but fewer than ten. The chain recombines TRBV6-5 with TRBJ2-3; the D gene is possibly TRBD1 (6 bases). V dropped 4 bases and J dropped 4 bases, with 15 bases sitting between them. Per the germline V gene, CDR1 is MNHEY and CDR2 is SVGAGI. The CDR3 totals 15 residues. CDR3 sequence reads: CASSFDRLAADTQYF. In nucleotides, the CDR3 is TGTGCCAGCAGTTTCGACAGGCTGGCGGCAGATACGCAGTATTTT.

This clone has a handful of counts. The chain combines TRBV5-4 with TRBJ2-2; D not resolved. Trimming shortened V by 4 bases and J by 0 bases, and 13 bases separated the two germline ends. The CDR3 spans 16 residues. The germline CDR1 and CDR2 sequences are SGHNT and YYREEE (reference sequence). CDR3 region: CASSLGMAANTGELFF. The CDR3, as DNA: TGTGCCAGCAGCCTTGGAATGGCGGCGAACACCGGGGAGCTGTTTTTT.

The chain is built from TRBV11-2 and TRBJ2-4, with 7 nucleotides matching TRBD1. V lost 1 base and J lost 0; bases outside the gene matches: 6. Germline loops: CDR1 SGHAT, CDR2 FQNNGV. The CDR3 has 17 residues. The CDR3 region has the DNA TGTGCCAGCAGCTTAGGCACAGGGGCTACAGCCAAAAACATTCAGTACTTC. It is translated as CASSLGTGATAKNIQYF.

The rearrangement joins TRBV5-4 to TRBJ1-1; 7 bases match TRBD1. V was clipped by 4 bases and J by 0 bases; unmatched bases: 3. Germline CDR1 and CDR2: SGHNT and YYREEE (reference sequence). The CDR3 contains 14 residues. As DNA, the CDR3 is TGTGCCAGCAGCACAGGACAGGTGAACACTGAAGCTTTCTTT. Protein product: CASSTGQVNTEAFF.

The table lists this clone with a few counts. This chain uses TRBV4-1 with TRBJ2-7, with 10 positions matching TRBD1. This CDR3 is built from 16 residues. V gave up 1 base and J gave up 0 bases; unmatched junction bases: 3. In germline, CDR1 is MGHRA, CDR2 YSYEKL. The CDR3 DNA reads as TGCGCCAGCAGCCAAGTGACAGGGGGCTACTCCTACGAGCAGTACTTC. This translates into CASSQVTGGYSYEQYF.

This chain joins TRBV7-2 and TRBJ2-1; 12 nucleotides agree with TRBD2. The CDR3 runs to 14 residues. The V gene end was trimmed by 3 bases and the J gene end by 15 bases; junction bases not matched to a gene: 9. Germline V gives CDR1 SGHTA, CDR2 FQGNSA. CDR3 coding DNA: TGTGCCAGCAGCTTGGAAGCTAGCGGGAGGGTCCGGTTCTTC. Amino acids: CASSLEASGRVRFF.

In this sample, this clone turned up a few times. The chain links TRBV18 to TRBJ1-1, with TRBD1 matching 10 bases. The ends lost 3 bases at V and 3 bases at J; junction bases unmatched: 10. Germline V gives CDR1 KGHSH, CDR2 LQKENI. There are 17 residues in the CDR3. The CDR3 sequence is CASSPRQGAFGHTEAFF. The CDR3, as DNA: TGTGCCAGCTCACCCAGACAGGGGGCGTTCGGTCACACTGAAGCTTTCTTT.

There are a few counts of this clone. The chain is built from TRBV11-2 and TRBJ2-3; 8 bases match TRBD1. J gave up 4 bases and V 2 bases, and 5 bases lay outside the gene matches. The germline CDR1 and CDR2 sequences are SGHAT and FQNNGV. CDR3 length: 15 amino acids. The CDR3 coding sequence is TGTGCCAGCAGCTTAACAGGGGGTAGGGCAGATACGCAGTATTTT. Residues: CASSLTGGRADTQYF.

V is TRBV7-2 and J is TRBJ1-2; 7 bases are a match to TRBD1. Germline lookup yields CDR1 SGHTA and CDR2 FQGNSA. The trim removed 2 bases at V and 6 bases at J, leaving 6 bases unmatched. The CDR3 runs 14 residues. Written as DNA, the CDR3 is TGTGCCAGCAGCTTACGACAGGGTGGTGATGGCTACACCTTC. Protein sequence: CASSLRQGGDGYTF.

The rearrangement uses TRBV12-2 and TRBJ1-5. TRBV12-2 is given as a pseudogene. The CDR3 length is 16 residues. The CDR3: CASRTSPRDSNQPQHF. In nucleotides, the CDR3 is TGTGCAAGTCGCACTAGCCCCCGGGATAGCAATCAGCCCCAGCATTTT.

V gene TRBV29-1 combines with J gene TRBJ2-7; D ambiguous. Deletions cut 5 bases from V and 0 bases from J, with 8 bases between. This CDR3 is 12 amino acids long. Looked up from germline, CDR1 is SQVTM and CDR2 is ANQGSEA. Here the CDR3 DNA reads TGCAGCGTTCTTCACAGCTCCTACGAGCAGTACTTC. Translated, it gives CSVLHSSYEQYF.

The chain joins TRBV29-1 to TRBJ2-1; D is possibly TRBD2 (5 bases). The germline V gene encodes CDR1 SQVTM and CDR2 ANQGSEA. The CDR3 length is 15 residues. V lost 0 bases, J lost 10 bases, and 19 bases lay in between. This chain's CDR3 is CSVEDLLVASGEQFF. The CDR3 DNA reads TGCAGCGTTGAAGATCTGTTGGTAGCGTCTGGCGAGCAGTTCTTC.

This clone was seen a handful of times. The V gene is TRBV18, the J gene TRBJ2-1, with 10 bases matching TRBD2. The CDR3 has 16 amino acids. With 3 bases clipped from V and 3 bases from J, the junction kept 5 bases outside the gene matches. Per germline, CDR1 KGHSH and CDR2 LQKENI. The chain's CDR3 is CASSPLGTSDYNEQFF. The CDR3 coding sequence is TGTGCCAGCTCACCCCTCGGGACTAGCGACTACAATGAGCAGTTCTTC.

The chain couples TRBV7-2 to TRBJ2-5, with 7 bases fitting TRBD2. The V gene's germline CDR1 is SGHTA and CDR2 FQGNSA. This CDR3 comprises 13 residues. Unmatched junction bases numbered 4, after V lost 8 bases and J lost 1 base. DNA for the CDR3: TGTGCCAGCGGGGGGGGGTCCCAAGAGACCCAGTACTTC. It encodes CASGGGSQETQYF. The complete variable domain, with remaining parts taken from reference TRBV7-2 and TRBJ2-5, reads GAGVSQSPSNKVTEKGKDVELRCDPISGHTALYWYRQSLGQGLEFLIYFQGNSAPDKSGLPSDRFSAERTGGSVSTLTIQRTQQEDSAVYLCASGGGSQETQYFGPGTRLLVL.

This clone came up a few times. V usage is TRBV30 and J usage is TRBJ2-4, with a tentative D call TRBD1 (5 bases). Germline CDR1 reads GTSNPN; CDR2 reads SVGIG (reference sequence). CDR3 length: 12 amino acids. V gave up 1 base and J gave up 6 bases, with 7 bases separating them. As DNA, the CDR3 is TGTGCCTGGAGTGCTGGGGCAAACATTCAGTACTTC. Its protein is CAWSAGANIQYF.

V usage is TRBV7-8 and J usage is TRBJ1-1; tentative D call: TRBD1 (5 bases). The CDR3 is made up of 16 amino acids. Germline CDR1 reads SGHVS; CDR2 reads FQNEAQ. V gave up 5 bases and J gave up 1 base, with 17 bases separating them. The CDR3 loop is CASSPRGRDKNTEAFF. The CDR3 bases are TGTGCCAGCAGCCCCCGGGGGAGAGACAAGAACACTGAAGCTTTCTTT.

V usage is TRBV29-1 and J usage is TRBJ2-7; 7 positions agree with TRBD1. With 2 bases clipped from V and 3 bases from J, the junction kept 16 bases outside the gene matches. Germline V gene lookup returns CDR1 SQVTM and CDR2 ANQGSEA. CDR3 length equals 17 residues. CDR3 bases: TGCAGCGTTGAAAAAGGTCGGGACAGTTTGGGGGTCTACGAGCAGTACTTC. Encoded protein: CSVEKGRDSLGVYEQYF.

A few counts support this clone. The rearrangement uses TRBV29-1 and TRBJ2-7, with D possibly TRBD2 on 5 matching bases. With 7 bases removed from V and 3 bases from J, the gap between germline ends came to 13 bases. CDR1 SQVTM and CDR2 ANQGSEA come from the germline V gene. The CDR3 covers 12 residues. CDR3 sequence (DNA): TGCAGCGCATGGACTCTTGGCTACGAGCAGTACTTC. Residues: CSAWTLGYEQYF.